This TCR beta chain is from a study of metastatic and nonmetastatic thyroid tumors. Study-wide context: The comparison covered peripheral blood and tumor or nodule tissue in malignant and benign thyroid patients.

This clone has only a few counts. Its antigen is currently unknown. CDR3 length equals 16 residues. Germline-derived CDR1 and CDR2 are KGHDR and SFDVKD. V trimming: 0 bases; J trimming: 5 bases; junction bases outside the gene matches: 3. Original data processing: Construction of a distant-metastasis classifier for papillary thyroid cancer relied on CDR3 differences across clinicopathological groups. Through MiXCR, TCRdb re-clonotyped the PCR reads. The V and J calls and clone size come from TCRdb's table, not from the authors' own analysis. The repertoire holds around 22,000 clones, roughly a sixth seen once, with roughly 2.8% in the top ten. The study's findings and limits: Reportedly, malignant thyroid tumors had significantly higher TCR beta diversity than benign nodules, in blood and tumor.

There were no patients who had received any treatment before thyroid surgery. The chain combines TRBV24-1 with TRBJ2-1; TRBD2 aligns across 10 bases. The sequencing sample was made of adjacent normal tissue. The source is a male donor with papillary thyroid cancer or a benign thyroid nodule (not recorded which). Some clones in this sample may be carry-over from other donors' samples. CDR3 coding DNA: TGTGCCACCAGTGATTTGGTACTAGCGGGGAACAATGAGCAGTTCTTC. Translating it yields CATSDLVLAGNNEQFF.